Included here is one T cell receptor (beta chain) sequence, with context. Regarding time point: patch test 3, about 24 weeks after DPC sensitization. Regarding treatment: therapeutic diphenylcyclopropenone sensitization with weekly scalp DPC. Germline values: CDR1 DFQATT, CDR2 SNEGSKA (reference sequence). With 7 bases removed from V and 1 base from J, the gap between germline ends came to 8 bases. This CDR3 is built from 12 residues. This sample is part of a study of human T cells and chemical hapten exposure. TCRdb re-analysed the RACE reads in MiXCR, keeping a single row per CDR3 protein. This table has about 52,000 distinct CDR3 sequences, 9.9% appearing once.

The chain is built from TRBV20-1 and TRBJ1-3; D might be TRBD1 (5 bases). This TCR was recovered from a woman between 40 and 50 years old with alopecia areata. Some clones in this sample may be carry-over from other donors' samples. The specimen was whole blood, collected in connection with sensitization to the hapten diphenylcyclopropenone (DPC). As DNA, the CDR3 is TGCAGTGGGGGGGAATCTGGAAACACCATATATTTT. It is translated as CSGGESGNTIYF.